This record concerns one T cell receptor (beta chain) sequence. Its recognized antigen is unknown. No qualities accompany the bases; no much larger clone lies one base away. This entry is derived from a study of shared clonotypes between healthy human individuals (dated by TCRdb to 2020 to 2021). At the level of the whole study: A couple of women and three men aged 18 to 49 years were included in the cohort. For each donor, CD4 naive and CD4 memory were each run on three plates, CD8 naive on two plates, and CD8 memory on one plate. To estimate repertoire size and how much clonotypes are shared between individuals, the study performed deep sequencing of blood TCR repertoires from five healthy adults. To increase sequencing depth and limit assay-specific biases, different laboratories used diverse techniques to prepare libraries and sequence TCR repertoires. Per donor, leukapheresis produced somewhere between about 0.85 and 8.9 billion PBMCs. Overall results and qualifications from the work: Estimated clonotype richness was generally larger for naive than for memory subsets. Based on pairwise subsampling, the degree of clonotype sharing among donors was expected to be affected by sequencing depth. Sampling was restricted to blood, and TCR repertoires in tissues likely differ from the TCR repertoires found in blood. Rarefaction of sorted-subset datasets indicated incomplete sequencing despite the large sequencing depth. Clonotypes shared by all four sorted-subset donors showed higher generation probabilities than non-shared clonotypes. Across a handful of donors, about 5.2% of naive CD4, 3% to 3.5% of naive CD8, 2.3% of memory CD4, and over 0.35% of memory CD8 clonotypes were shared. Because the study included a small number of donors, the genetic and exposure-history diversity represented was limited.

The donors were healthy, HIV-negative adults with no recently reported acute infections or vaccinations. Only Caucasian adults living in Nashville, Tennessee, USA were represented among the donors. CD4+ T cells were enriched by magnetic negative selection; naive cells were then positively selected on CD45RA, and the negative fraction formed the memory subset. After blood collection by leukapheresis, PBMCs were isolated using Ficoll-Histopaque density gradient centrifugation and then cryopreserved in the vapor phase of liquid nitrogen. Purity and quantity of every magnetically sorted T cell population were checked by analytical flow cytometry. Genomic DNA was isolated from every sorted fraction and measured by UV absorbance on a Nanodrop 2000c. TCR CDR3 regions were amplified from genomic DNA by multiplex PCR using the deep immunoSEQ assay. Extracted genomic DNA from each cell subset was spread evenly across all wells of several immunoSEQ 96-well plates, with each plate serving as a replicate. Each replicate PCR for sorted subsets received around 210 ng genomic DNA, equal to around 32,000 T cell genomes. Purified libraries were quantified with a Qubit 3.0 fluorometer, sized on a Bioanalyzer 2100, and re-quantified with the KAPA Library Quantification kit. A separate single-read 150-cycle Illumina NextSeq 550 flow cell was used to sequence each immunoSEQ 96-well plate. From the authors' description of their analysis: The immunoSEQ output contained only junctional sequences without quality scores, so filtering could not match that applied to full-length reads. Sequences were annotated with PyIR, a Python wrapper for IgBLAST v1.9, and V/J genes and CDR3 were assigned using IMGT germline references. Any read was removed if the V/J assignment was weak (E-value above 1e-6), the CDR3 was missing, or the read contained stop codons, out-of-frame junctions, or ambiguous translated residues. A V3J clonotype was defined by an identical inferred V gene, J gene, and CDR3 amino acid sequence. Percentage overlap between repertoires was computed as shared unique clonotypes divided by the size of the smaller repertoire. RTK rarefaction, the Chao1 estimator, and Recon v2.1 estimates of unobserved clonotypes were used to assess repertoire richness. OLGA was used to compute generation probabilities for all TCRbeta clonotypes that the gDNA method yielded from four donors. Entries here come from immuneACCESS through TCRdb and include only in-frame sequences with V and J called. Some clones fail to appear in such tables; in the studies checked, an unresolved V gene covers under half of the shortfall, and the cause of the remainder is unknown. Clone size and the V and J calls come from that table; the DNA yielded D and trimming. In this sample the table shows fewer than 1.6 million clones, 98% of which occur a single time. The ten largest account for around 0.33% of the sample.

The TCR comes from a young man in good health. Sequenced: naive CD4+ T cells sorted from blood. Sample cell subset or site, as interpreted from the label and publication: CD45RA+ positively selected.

The base sequence is TGTGCCAGCAGCTTAGGACAGGGGGAAGGCATTCAGTACTTC. Its coded protein is CASSLGQGEGIQYF. This chain is built from TRBV11-2 and TRBJ2-4, with 9 central nucleotides matching TRBD1. Trimming accounts for 1 base at V and 9 bases at J, while the number of junction bases matched to no gene is 4. From a lookup of the germline V gene, CDR1 and CDR2 are SGHAT and FQNNGV. Taken from cysteine to phenylalanine, the CDR3 has 14 residues. This entry keeps only the CDR3 DNA: 42 bases, framed from base 1.